Included here is one T cell receptor beta chain sequence, with context. This specimen comes from a study of cytomegalovirus exposure and HLA in healthy donors. This PCR relied on a set of 60 Vbeta primers and 13 Jbeta primers. Source study methods: In a later analysis, roughly 11 million of approximately 86 million unique beta chains occurred in at least two donors. Profiled with immunoSEQ multiplex PCR; TCRdb holds only in-frame clones, not every one. V and J calls and clone size are copied from that table; D and trimming were computed from the DNA. The sample yields about 220,000 clones, 60% to 80% seen once. Source material: PBMCs. The receptor comes from a male donor in good health and CMV-seronegative.

CDR3 coding DNA: TGCAGTGCTCAGGTGAGCCCTGAAGCTTTCTTT. Encoded protein: CSAQVSPEAFF. The V gene is TRBV20-1, the J gene TRBJ1-1, with D unresolved. With 5 bases removed from V and 6 bases from J, the gap between germline ends came to 10 bases. CDR1 is DFQATT and CDR2 is SNEGSKA in the germline V gene (reference sequence). The CDR3 covers 11 residues.